Presented here are 4 T cell receptor beta chains from one specimen sequenced in a study of beta chain features in type 1 diabetes (dated by TCRdb to the late 2010s). The library came from the immunoSEQ multiplex PCR assay. The entire amount of isolated RNA was reverse transcribed using the High Capacity cDNA Reverse Transcription Kit, so the sequenced TCRB transcripts were expressed ones. As stored in TCRdb, this immuneACCESS dataset retains in-frame rearrangements with V and J assigned. A fraction of the clones does not appear; measured against another copy, unresolved V genes explain less than half of the discrepancy, and the remainder lacks a known reason. The sample profile shows about half a million clones; roughly 31% of them were found once. The top ten constitute 0.05% to 0.065% of the sample. Sequencing used naive CD4+ T cells from blood. The sample's cell subset or site label, in plain terms: true naive CD4+ T cells. The source is a man in his late teens or twenties in good health.

The chain joins TRBV30 to TRBJ2-7; TRBD1 matches 7 bases. Losses at the gene ends were 3 bases for V and 0 bases for J; bases not matched to a gene: 8. The CDR3 runs 15 residues. CDR1 is GTSNPN and CDR2 is SVGIG in the germline V gene (reference sequence). This CDR3 is CAWRPGTASSYEQYF. CDR3 DNA: TGTGCCTGGAGGCCCGGGACAGCGAGCTCCTACGAGCAGTACTTC.

This clone was counted a few times. The chain employs TRBV30 and TRBJ1-1, with 9 bases aligning to TRBD1. CDR1 is GTSNPN and CDR2 is SVGIG in the germline V gene (reference sequence). This CDR3 has 13 residues. V dropped 4 bases and J dropped 1; count of bases not matched to a gene: 1. The CDR3: CAWNRGPNTEAFF. The CDR3 DNA reads as TGTGCCTGGAACAGGGGGCCGAACACTGAAGCTTTCTTT.

V gene TRBV2 combines with J gene TRBJ2-7, with D tentatively TRBD1 (5 bases). The CDR3 contains 13 residues. The V and J ends lost 4 bases and 3 bases respectively, with 10 bases between them. Germline CDR1 is SNHLY and CDR2 is FYNNEI. The CDR3 here is CASSGDSLYEQYF. DNA for the CDR3: TGTGCCAGCAGTGGTGACAGTCTCTACGAGCAGTACTTC.

V and J are TRBV29-1 and TRBJ1-1; D remains ambiguous. Trimming left V 7 bases short and J 1 base short, with 13 bases between. Germline V gene lookup returns CDR1 SQVTM and CDR2 ANQGSEA. The CDR3 extends over 13 amino acids. This chain's CDR3 is CSAQDGPNTEAFF. DNA of the CDR3: TGCAGCGCTCAGGACGGACCGAACACTGAAGCTTTCTTT.